The rows below give T cell receptor beta chains drawn from one sample of a study of CD8 T cells in ankylosing spondylitis. Each CDR3 protein gets one entry after TCRdb re-called the 5' RACE reads with MiXCR. The repertoire includes approximately 250,000 distinct CDR3 sequences, around 8% of them detected once, and more than 4% sits in the top ten. The sequenced material came from blood, either unsorted or a sorted T cell fraction (not recorded which). The receptors were sampled from a female donor with ankylosing spondylitis or in good health (not recorded which). The conserved cysteine and the conserved F or W are not part of the CDR3 here. Each record gives: V gene, CDR3 protein.

v_call: TRBV20-1
cdr3_aa: SASGAKETQY

v_call: TRBV6-1
cdr3_aa: ASSRSGIGGDTQY

v_call: TRBV4-2
cdr3_aa: ASRPVGERSGELF

v_call: TRBV15
cdr3_aa: ATSKGRTSGNEQF

v_call: TRBV12-3/TRBV12-4
cdr3_aa: ASKTGKRSPLH

v_call: TRBV7-6
cdr3_aa: ASSLGDRGREQY

v_call: TRBV7-8
cdr3_aa: ASSLGGGISYEQY

v_call: TRBV6-1
cdr3_aa: ASTSERARELF

v_call: TRBV12-3/TRBV12-4
cdr3_aa: ASHKAGTDTQY

v_call: TRBV20-1
cdr3_aa: SASPRGSDTGELF

v_call: TRBV28
cdr3_aa: ASSLRPANYGYT

v_call: TRBV5-8
cdr3_aa: ASSLLDGKAF

v_call: TRBV7-9
cdr3_aa: ASSSGVLYEQY

v_call: TRBV12-3/TRBV12-4
cdr3_aa: ASSLKQGGEQY

v_call: TRBV4-2
cdr3_aa: ASSQDSGGSRGYQPQH

v_call: TRBV15
cdr3_aa: ATSREGNGNTIY

v_call: TRBV5-6
cdr3_aa: ASSLRQGNSYNEQF

v_call: TRBV20-1
cdr3_aa: SAKGDRGSRGYT

v_call: TRBV27
cdr3_aa: AVRGPLNNEQF

v_call: TRBV5-1
cdr3_aa: ASSGTANTGELF

v_call: TRBV5-1
cdr3_aa: ASSLTSPMDRGTEAF

v_call: TRBV27
cdr3_aa: ASSRQGTTNQPQH